This TCR beta chain was recorded in a study of CD8 T cells in ankylosing spondylitis. Study-wide results and caveats: Ankylosing spondylitis blood seemed to carry a telltale TCR beta motif made of several highly homologous variants.

Germline CDR1 is DFQATT and CDR2 is SNEGSKA (reference sequence). Losses at the gene ends were 1 base for V and 9 bases for J; bases not matched to a gene: 7. This CDR3 spans 13 amino acids. This clonotype was counted only a few times. What it binds is unknown. 5'-RACE, quantitative and with molecular barcodes, yielded the TCR beta libraries. One entry per CDR3 protein results from TCRdb running MiXCR on the 5' RACE reads. The sample consists of some 330,000 distinct CDR3 sequences, roughly 8% of them appearing once. Sequenced: blood, either unsorted or a sorted T cell fraction (not recorded which). This chain connects TRBV20-1 to TRBJ2-7; 9 nucleotides match TRBD1. This TCR came from a male donor with ankylosing spondylitis. In DNA form, the CDR3 reads TGCAGTGCTAGAGCATCGGCGGACAGGGGGCAGTACTTC. This sequence encodes CSARASADRGQYF.